This entry lists 32 T cell receptor beta chains sequenced from one sample in a study of blood T cells in healthy people across ages. PCR was performed a second time for about 6 to 12 cycles using a sample-barcoded 5' primer and a J-beta primer mix. TCRdb reprocessed the 5' RACE reads with MiXCR, giving one entry per CDR3 protein. The sample includes approximately 2,000,000 distinct CDR3 sequences, roughly 43% of them seen just once. Sample: blood. The receptors were gathered from a human donor in good health.

This clonotype has just a few counts. The chain links TRBV9 to TRBJ2-1; TRBD2 agrees at 7 bases. The CDR3 runs to 13 residues. Unmatched junction bases numbered 2, after V lost 0 bases and J lost 8 bases. The germline V gene encodes CDR1 SGDLS and CDR2 YYNGEE. The CDR3 coding sequence is TGTGCCAGCAGCGTAGGGGAGGGGTATGAGCAGTTCTTC. This translates into CASSVGEGYEQFF.

This clonotype was recorded a few times. The chain is built from TRBV7-2 and TRBJ2-7; D possibly corresponds to TRBD1 (5 bases). The V end lost 5 bases, the J end lost 1 base, and 12 bases lay between the germline ends. The CDR3 runs 14 residues. Germline CDR1 is SGHTA and CDR2 is FQGNSA. CDR3 sequence: CASSPQGWSYEQYF. In DNA form, the CDR3 reads TGTGCCAGCAGCCCCCAGGGATGGTCCTACGAGCAGTACTTC.

This clonotype was counted only a few times. The genes are TRBV6-6 and TRBJ2-1; no clear D. The V end lost 6 bases, the J end lost 0 bases, and 18 bases lay between the germline ends. Germline V gene lookup returns CDR1 MNHNY and CDR2 SVGAGI (reference sequence). CDR3 length equals 17 residues. CDR3 in DNA: TGTGCCAGCAGCTCGTTGCCGCGTACCAGCTCCTACAATGAGCAGTTCTTC. It is translated as CASSSLPRTSSYNEQFF.

The chain uses TRBV7-2 and TRBJ1-2; no clear D. Trimming shortened V by 5 bases and J by 2 bases, and 18 bases separated the two germline ends. The germline V gene has CDR1 SGHTA and CDR2 FQGNSA. CDR3 size: 16 residues. The CDR3 is CASSQQLKFSNYGYTF. The CDR3 DNA is TGTGCCAGCAGCCAGCAGCTCAAATTCTCGAACTATGGCTACACCTTC.

This clonotype turned up a few times. The rearrangement links TRBV9 to TRBJ2-5; 12 positions match TRBD2. With V trimmed by 0 bases and J by 5 bases, 8 bases remained unmatched. This CDR3 region has 17 residues. Germline CDR1 and CDR2: SGDLS and YYNGEE. CDR3 region: CASSVGSSGGAGETQYF. In DNA form, the CDR3 reads TGTGCCAGCAGCGTAGGATCTAGCGGGGGGGCCGGGGAGACCCAGTACTTC.

The genes are TRBV29-1 and TRBJ2-3, with 7 bases aligning to TRBD2. Trimming at V came to 8 bases and at J to 0 bases, leaving 2 bases not matched to a gene. The V gene's germline CDR1 is SQVTM and CDR2 ANQGSEA. There are 12 residues in the CDR3. The CDR3, as DNA: TGCAGCATGCGGGGGAGCACAGATACGCAGTATTTT. Translated, it gives CSMRGSTDTQYF.

This chain joins TRBV6-1 and TRBJ2-3, with 11 nucleotides matching TRBD2. This CDR3 is built from 16 residues. Unmatched junction bases numbered 6, after V lost 6 bases and J lost 1 base. CDR1 is MNHNS and CDR2 is SASEGT in the germline V gene. CDR3 bases: TGTGCCAGCAGCCCTAGCGGGGGGCTTGGCACAGATACGCAGTATTTT. Protein sequence: CASSPSGGLGTDTQYF.

The chain uses TRBV19 and TRBJ1-2, with a weak D call TRBD1 (6 bases). The V end was cut by 6 bases, the J end by 8 bases, with 13 bases between. This CDR3 comprises 12 residues. In germline, CDR1 is LNHDA, CDR2 SQIVND (reference sequence). DNA for the CDR3: TGTGCCAGTAGCGATGTAGGGGGAGGCTACACCTTC. This gives the protein CASSDVGGGYTF.

In this sample, this clonotype turned up a few times. The chain uses TRBV7-9 and TRBJ2-5; D is unresolved. The V gene's germline CDR1 is SEHNR and CDR2 FQNEAQ (reference sequence). The CDR3 contains 16 residues. The germline V and J ends were trimmed by 1 base and 0 bases, with 12 bases remaining between them. The CDR3 protein is CASSLVYQSYQETQYF. In nucleotides, the CDR3 is TGTGCCAGCAGCTTAGTTTACCAATCTTACCAAGAGACCCAGTACTTC.

CDR3 nucleotides: TGTGCCACCAGTGATCCCGGGGGACATGAGTACTTC. It yields the protein CATSDPGGHEYF. This rearrangement joins TRBV24-1 to TRBJ2-5; possibly TRBD1 or TRBD2 for D (6 bases each). The germline V gene has CDR1 KGHDR and CDR2 SFDVKD. The CDR3 runs to 12 residues. Trimming cost V 3 bases and J 12 bases, with 13 bases left between them.

The chain has TRBV15 and TRBJ1-5; D uncertain. The germline CDR1 and CDR2 sequences are LNHNV and YYDKDF (reference sequence). With 10 bases removed from V and 0 bases from J, the gap between germline ends came to 16 bases. The CDR3 has 15 residues. The CDR3 nucleotides are TGTGCCATTGGCCTTGGAGGGAATAGCAATCAGCCCCAGCATTTT. Translating it yields CAIGLGGNSNQPQHF.

This clonotype has more than one count but fewer than ten. The genes are TRBV20-1 and TRBJ2-5, with 11 nucleotides matching TRBD2. The CDR3 totals 17 residues. Germline V gene data show CDR1 as DFQATT and CDR2 as SNEGSKA (reference sequence). With 0 bases clipped from V and 0 bases from J, the junction kept 6 bases outside the gene matches. The CDR3 is CSARDLDSGGDQETQYF. The CDR3 DNA sequence: TGCAGTGCTAGAGATCTGGATAGCGGGGGGGACCAAGAGACCCAGTACTTC.

The gene calls are TRBV6-5 and TRBJ2-4; D is possibly TRBD1 (5 bases). TRBJ2-7 explains the end of the DNA better; the J call may be wrong. This CDR3 contains 16 residues. Germline CDR1 is MNHEY and CDR2 is SVGAGI. The CDR3 region is CATIQPLGRGSYEQYF. The CDR3 DNA reads as TGTGCCACCATCCAACCACTGGGAAGGGGATCCTACGAGCAGTACTTC.

This clonotype came up many times. V usage is TRBV29-1 and J usage is TRBJ2-4, with no clear D. The DNA end favors TRBJ2-7, so the J call may be wrong. The CDR3 spans 13 residues. Looked up from germline, CDR1 is SQVTM and CDR2 is ANQGSEA. CDR3 amino acids: CSVEVLPSDEQYF. The CDR3 nucleotides read TGCAGCGTTGAAGTACTACCCTCGGACGAGCAGTACTTC.

This clonotype was found a few times. The chain has TRBV5-1 and TRBJ1-2, with D possibly TRBD1 on 6 matching bases. CDR1 SGHRS and CDR2 YFSETQ come from the germline V gene. Trimming pared 2 bases from V and 3 bases from J, leaving 11 bases between. The CDR3 spans 14 residues. CDR3 nucleotides: TGCGCCAGCAGCTTTACAGGGTTTGACTATGGCTACACCTTC. Encoded protein: CASSFTGFDYGYTF.

The genes are TRBV7-2 and TRBJ1-4; 8 bases fit TRBD1. The CDR3 is made up of 15 amino acids. Germline lookup yields CDR1 SGHTA and CDR2 FQGNSA. V lost 4 bases, J lost 6 bases, and 7 bases stayed unmatched. In nucleotides, the CDR3 is TGTGCCAGCAGCTCCCAGACAGGGGAGGATGAAAAACTGTTTTTT. Translated: CASSSQTGEDEKLFF.

This clonotype was seen more than once but under ten times. The chain links TRBV4-1 to TRBJ2-3; D may be TRBD1 or TRBD2 (7 bases each). This CDR3 is built from 14 residues. Trimming stripped 2 bases from V and 6 bases from J, with 12 bases between. CDR1 and CDR2 from the germline V gene are MGHRA and YSYEKL. The chain's CDR3 is CASSQSRGGDTQYF. Here the CDR3 DNA reads TGCGCCAGCAGCCAATCCAGGGGGGGCGATACGCAGTATTTT.

The chain carries TRBV27 and TRBJ2-3; TRBD1 matches at 7 bases. The CDR3 totals 17 residues. Unmatched junction bases numbered 10, after V lost 2 bases and J lost 2 bases. Germline lookup yields CDR1 MNHEY and CDR2 SMNVEV (reference sequence). CDR3 sequence: CASSLSSTGTPTDTQYF. In DNA form, the CDR3 reads TGTGCCAGCAGTTTAAGCTCGACAGGGACCCCCACAGATACGCAGTATTTT.

Comments on this clonotype: This may come from a read error, since a much larger clone is one base off. The genes are TRBV4-2 and TRBJ1-1; D is ambiguous. Germline V gives CDR1 LGHNA, CDR2 YNFKEQ. This CDR3 is 15 amino acids long. V lost 1 base and J 4 bases, leaving 13 bases between the germline ends. Written as DNA, the CDR3 is TGTGCCAGCAGCCAAGGAGTAGAATGGAGCACTGAAGCTTTCTTT. This sequence encodes CASSQGVEWSTEAFF.

This clonotype has more than one count but fewer than ten. The rearrangement uses TRBV30 and TRBJ2-1; D may be TRBD2 (6 bases). This CDR3 spans 11 amino acids. V lost 5 bases and J lost 10, with 12 bases in between. Germline assignment: CDR1 GTSNPN and CDR2 SVGIG (reference sequence). The CDR3 here is CAWSGGNEQFF. DNA of the CDR3: TGTGCCTGGTCTGGGGGGAACGAGCAGTTCTTC.

A few counts support this clonotype. The gene calls are TRBV7-9 and TRBJ2-3; weak D call: TRBD2 (6 bases). Germline CDR1 SEHNR, CDR2 FQNEAQ (reference sequence). The CDR3 spans 15 residues. V lost 5 bases to trimming and J lost 6 bases, with 18 bases between them. The CDR3 DNA reads TGTGCCAGCAGCGTCCGTTTGGGACTTGTGGATACGCAGTATTTT. Protein sequence: CASSVRLGLVDTQYF.

This clonotype was detected ten times or more. The CDR3, as DNA: TGTGCCAGCAACAACCAACCTTACGAGCAGTACTTC. This gives the protein CASNNQPYEQYF. V is TRBV7-2 and J is TRBJ2-7, with D hard to call. The germline gives CDR1 SGHTA, CDR2 FQGNSA. Between the trimmed V and J ends, which lost 7 bases and 4 bases, there was a span of 11 bases. The CDR3 is made up of 12 amino acids.

This chain connects TRBV7-9 to TRBJ2-4; D call uncertain. CDR1 and CDR2 from the germline V gene are SEHNR and FQNEAQ (reference sequence). CDR3 length equals 14 residues. Trimming cost V 0 bases and J 0 bases, with 3 bases left between them. The CDR3 loop is CASSLAIAKNIQYF. DNA of the CDR3: TGTGCCAGCAGCTTAGCCATAGCCAAAAACATTCAGTACTTC.

The chain carries TRBV5-4 and TRBJ2-5; D remains ambiguous. Germline V gives CDR1 SGHNT, CDR2 YYREEE (reference sequence). The CDR3 has 13 amino acids. V was cut by 8 bases and J by 2 bases, with 13 bases left in between. The CDR3 sequence is CASFPLGQETQYF. The CDR3 DNA reads as TGTGCCAGTTTTCCACTGGGTCAAGAGACCCAGTACTTC.

The chain employs TRBV7-2 and TRBJ1-1; D unclear. From germline, CDR1 is SGHTA and CDR2 FQGNSA. The CDR3 length is 13 residues. V lost 8 bases and J 0 bases, leaving 10 bases between the germline ends. DNA of the CDR3: TGTGCCAGCGCCCCACGGGTGAACACTGAAGCTTTCTTT. Its translation: CASAPRVNTEAFF.

To note about this clonotype: An end of the junction does not agree with germline; a read error may underlie this. This sequence joins TRBV29-1 and TRBJ2-6; D may be TRBD1 (5 bases). The CDR3 runs to 14 residues. From germline, CDR1 is SQVTM and CDR2 ANQGSEA. The CDR3 is CSVNTGAGANVRTF. As DNA, the CDR3 is TGCAGCGTAAATACAGGAGCTGGGGCCAACGTCCGGACTTTC.

This clonotype has just a few counts. CDR3 bases: TGTGCCAGTTTAGAGTGGGGTGGCACAGATACGCAGTATTTT. Protein sequence: CASLEWGGTDTQYF. The genes are TRBV5-6 and TRBJ2-3; D is uncertain. CDR1 and CDR2 (germline): SGHDT, YYEEEE. The germline V and J ends were trimmed by 8 bases and 1 base, with 14 bases remaining between them. The CDR3 is made up of 14 amino acids. The full variable domain, with the rest looked up from reference TRBV5-6 and TRBJ2-3, is DAGVTQSPTHLIKTRGQQVTLRCSPKSGHDTVSWYQQALGQGPQFIFQYYEEEERQRGNFPDRFSGHQFPNYSSELNVNALLLGDSALYLCASLEWGGTDTQYFGPGTRLTVL.

This chain joins TRBV21-1 and TRBJ2-7. TRBV21-1 is flagged as a pseudogene. CDR3 length: 15 amino acids. The CDR3 bases are TGTGCCAGCAGCAGGTTCGGGCAGGAGTCCTACGAGCAGTACTTC. Amino acid sequence: CASSRFGQESYEQYF.

This sequence joins TRBV3-1 and TRBJ1-4; no clear D. There are 16 residues in the CDR3. Germline V gene data show CDR1 as LGHDT and CDR2 as YNNKEL (reference sequence). Trimming pared 0 bases from V and 0 bases from J, leaving 8 bases between. The CDR3 DNA is TGTGCCAGCAGCCAAGAGTTCCCCGCAACTAATGAAAAACTGTTTTTT. Amino acid sequence: CASSQEFPATNEKLFF.

J is TRBJ1-3 and V is TRBV28; unclear D gene. Trimming left V 6 bases short and J 0 bases short, with 21 bases between. The germline V gene has CDR1 MDHEN and CDR2 SYDVKM. The CDR3 has 18 residues. The CDR3 DNA is TGTGCCAGCAGCCCAAGATTTTTCTCTAAGGGCTCTGGAAACACCATATATTTT. Its translation is CASSPRFFSKGSGNTIYF.

This clonotype has just a few counts. V is TRBV9 and J is TRBJ2-3, with TRBD1 matching 7 bases. V was clipped by 3 bases and J by 1 base; unmatched bases: 5. This CDR3 comprises 15 residues. Germline V gives CDR1 SGDLS, CDR2 YYNGEE. The CDR3 reads CASSGRQGRTDTQYF. The CDR3 bases are TGTGCCAGCAGCGGTCGACAGGGCCGCACAGATACGCAGTATTTT.

This clonotype was seen more than once but under ten times. The rearrangement uses TRBV4-3 and TRBJ2-6; D gene unclear. Germline values: CDR1 LGHNA, CDR2 YSLEER. This CDR3 is 16 amino acids long. V was shortened by 0 bases and J by 0 bases, with 6 bases between the two germline ends. The CDR3 sequence is CASSQDTISGANVLTF. The CDR3 nucleotides are TGCGCCAGCAGCCAAGATACGATCTCTGGGGCCAACGTCCTGACTTTC.